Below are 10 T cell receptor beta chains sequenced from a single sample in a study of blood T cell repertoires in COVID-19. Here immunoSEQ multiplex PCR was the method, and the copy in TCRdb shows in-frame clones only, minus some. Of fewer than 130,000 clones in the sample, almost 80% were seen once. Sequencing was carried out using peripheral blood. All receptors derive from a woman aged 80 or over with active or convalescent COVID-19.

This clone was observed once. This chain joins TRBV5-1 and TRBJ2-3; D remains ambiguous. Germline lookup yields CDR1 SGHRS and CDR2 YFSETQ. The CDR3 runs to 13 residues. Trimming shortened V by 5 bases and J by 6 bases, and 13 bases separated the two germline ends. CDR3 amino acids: CASRTLSEDTQYF. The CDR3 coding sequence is TGCGCCAGCAGGACCCTGAGCGAGGATACGCAGTATTTT.

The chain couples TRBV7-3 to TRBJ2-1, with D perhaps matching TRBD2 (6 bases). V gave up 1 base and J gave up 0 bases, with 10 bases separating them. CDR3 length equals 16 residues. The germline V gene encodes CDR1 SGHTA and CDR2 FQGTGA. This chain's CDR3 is CASSLRGGNSYNEQFF. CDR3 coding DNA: TGTGCCAGCAGCTTAAGGGGCGGGAACTCCTACAATGAGCAGTTCTTC.

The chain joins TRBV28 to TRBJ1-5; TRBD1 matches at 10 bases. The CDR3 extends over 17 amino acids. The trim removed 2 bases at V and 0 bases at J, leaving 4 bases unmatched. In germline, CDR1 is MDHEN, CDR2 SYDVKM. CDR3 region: CASSLPGQGGSNQPQHF. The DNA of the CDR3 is TGTGCCAGCAGTTTACCAGGACAGGGGGGTAGCAATCAGCCCCAGCATTTT.

CDR3 sequence reads: CASSFSWRGDYGYTF. The CDR3 DNA is TGTGCCAGCAGTTTTTCTTGGAGGGGCGACTATGGCTACACCTTC. V gene TRBV2 combines with J gene TRBJ1-2, with a possible D match to TRBD1 (5 bases). Germline lookup yields CDR1 SNHLY and CDR2 FYNNEI. The CDR3 is 15 residues long. V lost 5 bases to trimming and J lost 3 bases, with 16 bases between them. Filled out from reference TRBV2 and TRBJ1-2, the complete variable domain reads EPEVTQTPSHQVTQMGQEVILRCVPISNHLYFYWYRQILGQKVEFLVSFYNNEISEKSEIFDDQFSVERPDGSNFTLKIRSTKLEDSAMYFCASSFSWRGDYGYTFGSGTRLTVV.

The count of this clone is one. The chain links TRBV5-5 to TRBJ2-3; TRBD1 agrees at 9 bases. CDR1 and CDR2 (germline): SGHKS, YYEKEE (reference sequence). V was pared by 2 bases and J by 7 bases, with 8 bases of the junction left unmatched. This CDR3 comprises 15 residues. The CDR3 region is CASSFAGTGPNTQYF. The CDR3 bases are TGTGCCAGCAGCTTCGCCGGGACAGGGCCAAATACGCAGTATTTT.

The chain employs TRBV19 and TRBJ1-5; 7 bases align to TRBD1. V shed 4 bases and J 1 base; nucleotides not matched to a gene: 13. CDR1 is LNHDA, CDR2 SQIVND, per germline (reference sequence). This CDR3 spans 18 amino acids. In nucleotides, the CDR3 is TGTGCCAGTAGTACAAACCGGGACAGTCTTTGGAGCAATCAGCCCCAGCATTTT. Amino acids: CASSTNRDSLWSNQPQHF. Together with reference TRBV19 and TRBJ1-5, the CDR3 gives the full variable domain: DGGITQSPKYLFRKEGQNVTLSCEQNLNHDAMYWYRQDPGQGLRLIYYSQIVNDFQKGDIAEGYSVSREKKESFPLTVTSAQKNPTAFYLCASSTNRDSLWSNQPQHFGDGTRLSIL.

CDR3 residues: CASHIGSSGDEQYF. CDR3 bases: TGTGCCAGCCACATCGGGAGTTCGGGGGACGAGCAGTACTTC. The chain joins TRBV18 to TRBJ2-7, with D tentatively TRBD2 (6 bases). V was clipped by 8 bases and J by 5 bases, with 19 bases between them. The CDR3 has 14 residues. The V gene's germline CDR1 is KGHSH and CDR2 LQKENI.

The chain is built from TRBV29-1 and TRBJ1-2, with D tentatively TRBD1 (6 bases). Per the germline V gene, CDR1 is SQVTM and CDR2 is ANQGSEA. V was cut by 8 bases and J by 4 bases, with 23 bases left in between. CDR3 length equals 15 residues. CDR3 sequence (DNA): TGCAGCCTCCGGGACAAGGGGAGACCCATCTATGGCTACACCTTC. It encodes CSLRDKGRPIYGYTF.

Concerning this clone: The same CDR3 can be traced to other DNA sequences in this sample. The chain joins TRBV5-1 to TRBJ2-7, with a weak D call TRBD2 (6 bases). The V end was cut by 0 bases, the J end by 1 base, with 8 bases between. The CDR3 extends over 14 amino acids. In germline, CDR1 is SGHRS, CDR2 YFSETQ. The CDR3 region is CASSLGAGSYEQYF. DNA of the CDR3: TGCGCCAGCAGCTTGGGGGCGGGATCCTACGAGCAGTACTTC.

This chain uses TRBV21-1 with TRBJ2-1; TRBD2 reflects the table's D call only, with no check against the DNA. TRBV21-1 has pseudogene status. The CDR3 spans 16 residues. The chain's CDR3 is CASSIPLAGEYNEQFF. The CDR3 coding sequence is TGTGCCAGCAGCATTCCCTTAGCGGGAGAATACAATGAGCAGTTCTTC.